This entry describes one TCR beta chain. The CDR3 contains 16 residues. Trimming at V came to 5 bases and at J to 3 bases, leaving 10 bases not matched to a gene. Germline CDR1 reads SGHVS; CDR2 reads FNYEAQ. The table came from immunoSEQ multiplex PCR; TCRdb's copy has only in-frame clones and leaves some out. Here the sample spans roughly 29,000 clones, around nine tenths being singletons. The data stem from a study of T cell changes during pregnancy in multiple sclerosis. This rearrangement joins TRBV7-6 to TRBJ2-3; 8 positions agree with TRBD2. The input for sequencing was CD8+ T cells from peripheral blood mononuclear cells, taken after pregnancy. This sequence was found in a female donor with multiple sclerosis, enrolled in a pregnancy study. This chain's CDR3 is CASSTNSGTDTDTQYF. CDR3 DNA: TGTGCCAGCAGCACTAATAGCGGGACGGATACAGATACGCAGTATTTT.